This T cell receptor beta chain was documented in a study of blood T cells in healthy people across ages (dated by TCRdb to 2013 to 2016). Regarding the complete study: In model experiments, roughly one uniquely barcoded TCR beta cDNA molecule per two T cells was captured by template switching. Using the same blood draw, the study looked at two additional independent replicas of 1 million unique cDNA reads for two donors, one aged 18 to 30 and the other aged 80 or older. To avoid experimental bias, donors of different ages were distributed randomly across sequencing lanes. Donors were grouped into four age groups: young (average approximately 16 years), middle-aged (39), aged (62) and long-lived (about 82). The study measured age-related changes in TCR beta repertoire diversity using deep sequencing normalized with unique cDNA molecular identifiers. The paper as a whole reports these results and caveats: Estimates of total diversity from one million sequenced T cells were regarded as lower bounds and underestimates. As age increased, observed TCR beta diversity per million T cells dropped in a roughly linear way, and a significant reduction was already evident by age roughly 36. Compared with the aged group, more naive CD4+ T cells, fewer expanded clones and increased TCR diversity were shown by the long-lived group, suggesting age selection. Observed TCR beta diversity correlated strongly with the percentage of naive T cells measured by flow cytometry. Because donor CMV infection status was unknown, age-related changes in expanded clonotypes were potentially confounded. Because profiling used bulk unsorted PBMCs, naive and antigen-experienced compartments could not be compared conclusively.

Library preparation employed 5' RACE. For sequencing, an Illumina HiSeq 2500 was employed. A second PCR of about 7 to 12 cycles was run with a J-beta primer mix and a sample-barcoded 5' primer. Each TCR beta cDNA molecule received a unique molecular identifier from a template-switch 5' adaptor carrying 12 random nucleotides. At least 2.5 million CDR3-containing paired-end reads were obtained from each sample. All of the RNA was converted into first-strand cDNA using the Mint cDNA synthesis kit, with a TRBC-specific oligonucleotide serving as the primer. After uracil-DNA glycosylase treatment, a first 18-cycle PCR used universal primers M1SS and BC2_uni_R on all cDNA. Turning to the authors' computational methods: Each sample was normalized by randomly selecting 1 million high-quality reads, each carrying a distinct molecular identifier. Reads sharing molecular identifiers were discarded rather than binned into consensus sequences. MiTCR, run with a Q25 quality threshold and the strictest error-elimination algorithm, handled CDR3 identification, clonotype clustering and error correction. A nonparametric unseen species model with Euler transformation was used to estimate a lower bound on total TCR beta diversity. In TCRdb, the public reads were trimmed at Q25 with fastp and aligned with MiXCR, with productive beta chains retained. Rows merge per CDR3 protein into single entries with the most common DNA and genes. In this record, the V and J calls reflect TCRdb's handling and not the investigators' own analysis. The sample records about 730,000 distinct CDR3 sequences, 35% to 45% of which are singletons. The ten largest account for around a fifth of the sample.

The donors were 40 or so Caucasian individuals from Russia, aged roughly 6 to 100 years, who were systemically healthy. Each donor gave approximately 9.4 milliliters of peripheral blood, drawn into EDTA-treated Vacutainer tubes. Ficoll-Paque density-gradient centrifugation was used to isolate PBMCs, with at least 6.5 million per sample. Trizol reagent was used to extract total RNA from the PBMCs, yielding at least 5 micrograms per sample. The percentages of naive CD45RAhigh/CD27high T cells were determined by flow cytometry on a PBMC aliquot from every donor. For this chain, trimming is 1 base at the V end and 5 bases at the J end, and the number of junction bases without a gene match is 4. Taken from the germline V gene, the CDR1 and CDR2 loops are SGHRS and YFSETQ. The CDR3 measures 15 amino acids from cysteine to phenylalanine. The entry retains the CDR3 DNA only, 45 bases that are in frame from base 1.

As to this clonotype: Its antigen target is currently unknown. Base-call qualities are not available, and no considerably larger clone is one nucleotide away.

The receptor was isolated from a woman aged 55-70 years in good health. Sequencing used blood. This chain joins TRBV5-1 to TRBJ2-2; TRBD2 fits 8 bases in the junction. The DNA sequence follows: TGCGCCAGCAGCTTGAATCCGGGAGGGACCGGGGAGCTGTTTTTT. It translates as CASSLNPGGTGELFF.